This T cell receptor beta chain was sequenced during a study of blood T cell repertoires in COVID-19. Background on the study: T cells, B-cell-depleted T cells, or PBMCs provided the cDNA or gDNA that served as material.

Per germline, CDR1 SQVTM and CDR2 ANQGSEA. The CDR3 is 18 amino acids. Trimming cost V 7 bases and J 2 bases, with 24 bases left between them. Measured with immunoSEQ multiplex PCR; TCRdb has only the in-frame clones, and not every one. The sample records roughly 340,000 clones, about 90% being singletons. The chain uses TRBV29-1 and TRBJ2-6; possible D gene TRBD2, 5 bases. The sample was peripheral blood. The source of this sequence is a woman aged 18-29 years who had recovered from COVID-19. The CDR3 sequence is CSAIETRGIAPGANVLTF. The CDR3 bases are TGCAGCGCTATTGAGACCCGGGGAATAGCCCCTGGGGCCAACGTCCTGACTTTC. The whole variable domain, remainder taken from reference TRBV29-1 and TRBJ2-6, is SAVISQKPSRDICQRGTSLTIQCQVDSQVTMMFWYRQQPGQSLTLIATANQGSEATYESGFVIDKFPISRPNLTFSTLTVSNMSPEDSSIYLCSAIETRGIAPGANVLTFGAGSRLTVL.